Presented here are 9 T cell receptor beta chains from one specimen sequenced in a study of shared clonotypes between healthy human individuals. Clones were sequenced by immunoSEQ multiplex PCR, and TCRdb holds only the in-frame ones, with some missing. Seen here are 900,000 to 1,200,000 clones, 70% to 80% observed once, and the top ten hold 0.6% to 0.7%. The material sequenced was memory CD4+ T cells from PBMCs. Documented subset: CD45RA-negative fraction. These receptors were taken from a man younger than 35 in good health. Some clones in this sample may be carry-over from other donors' samples.

This clone came up many times. V usage is TRBV18 and J usage is TRBJ2-3, with 8 bases lining up with TRBD2. Unmatched junction bases numbered 5, after V lost 5 bases and J lost 4 bases. Germline CDR1 KGHSH, CDR2 LQKENI. The CDR3 spans 14 residues. Written as DNA, the CDR3 is TGTGCCAGCTCAGTGGGACTAGTTTCAGATACGCAGTATTTT. Amino acid sequence: CASSVGLVSDTQYF.

V gene TRBV30 combines with J gene TRBJ1-3; 8 positions agree with TRBD1. CDR1 is GTSNPN and CDR2 is SVGIG in the germline V gene (reference sequence). The CDR3 is 12 residues long. Unmatched junction bases numbered 1, after V lost 5 bases and J lost 4 bases. This chain's CDR3 is CAWQGAGNTIYF. The CDR3 bases are TGTGCCTGGCAGGGGGCAGGAAACACCATATATTTT.

This chain links TRBV30 with TRBJ2-3; possible D gene TRBD2, 7 bases. The V end was cut by 2 bases, the J end by 6 bases, with 15 bases between. The CDR3 totals 14 residues. CDR1 is GTSNPN and CDR2 is SVGIG in the germline V gene (reference sequence). The CDR3 loop is CAWSRDTGRDTQYF. The CDR3 bases are TGTGCCTGGAGTAGGGACACCGGGAGGGATACGCAGTATTTT.

The chain uses TRBV27 and TRBJ1-2; D might be TRBD1 (5 bases). The CDR3 sequence is 14 residues long. Trimming cost V 3 bases and J 7 bases, with 15 bases left between them. Germline-derived CDR1 and CDR2 are MNHEY and SMNVEV (reference sequence). CDR3 residues: CASSFSPSGGGYTF. Written as DNA, the CDR3 is TGTGCCAGCAGTTTTTCTCCCTCCGGGGGTGGCTACACCTTC.

The rearrangement uses TRBV27 and TRBJ2-1, with D unresolved. Germline V gene sequence: CDR1 MNHEY, CDR2 SMNVEV (reference sequence). Deletions cut 6 bases from V and 1 base from J, with 19 bases between. This CDR3 has 17 residues. CDR3 in amino acids: CASREIESLRSYNEQFF. In nucleotides, the CDR3 is TGTGCCAGCAGGGAGATCGAAAGCCTGCGATCCTACAATGAGCAGTTCTTC.

A few counts support this clone. The rearrangement joins TRBV7-9 to TRBJ2-6, with D maybe TRBD1 (5 bases). V was trimmed by 5 bases and J by 0 bases, leaving 17 bases between them. Per the germline V gene, CDR1 is SEHNR and CDR2 is FQNEAQ (reference sequence). This CDR3 has 18 residues. The CDR3 DNA sequence: TGTGCCAGCAGCCCGAGGAACAGGATCCTCTCTGGGGCCAACGTCCTGACTTTC. Amino acids: CASSPRNRILSGANVLTF.

The chain has TRBV7-9 and TRBJ1-5; TRBD1 matches 10 bases. V gave up 6 bases and J gave up 4 bases; unmatched junction bases: 3. The germline CDR1 and CDR2 sequences are SEHNR and FQNEAQ (reference sequence). The CDR3 has 14 residues. The CDR3 sequence is CASSRDRGNQPQHF. The CDR3 coding sequence is TGTGCCAGCAGTCGGGACAGGGGAAATCAGCCCCAGCATTTT.

This clone was picked up a small number of times. A much larger clone differs from this one at a single base, so this may be a read error. Other DNA sequences within the sample encode an identical CDR3. The genes are TRBV5-1 and TRBJ1-1; a possible D gene is TRBD1 (5 bases). This CDR3 is built from 13 residues. The germline CDR1 and CDR2 sequences are SGHRS and YFSETQ. This CDR3 is CASSFTPDTEAFF. In nucleotides, the CDR3 is TGCGCCAGCAGCTTCACACCGGACACTGAGGCTTTCTTT.

Comments on this clone: A single base is all that separates this from a far larger clone, so a read error is likely. Other DNA sequences in this specimen translate into the identical CDR3. The V gene is TRBV7-8, the J gene TRBJ1-3, with D hard to call. V was shortened by 0 bases and J by 4 bases, with 1 base between the two germline ends. Looked up from germline, CDR1 is SGHVS and CDR2 is FQNEAQ. The CDR3 extends over 12 amino acids. The CDR3 bases are TGTGCCAGCAGCTTAGCCGGAAACACCATATATTTT. Translating gives CASSLAGNTIYF.